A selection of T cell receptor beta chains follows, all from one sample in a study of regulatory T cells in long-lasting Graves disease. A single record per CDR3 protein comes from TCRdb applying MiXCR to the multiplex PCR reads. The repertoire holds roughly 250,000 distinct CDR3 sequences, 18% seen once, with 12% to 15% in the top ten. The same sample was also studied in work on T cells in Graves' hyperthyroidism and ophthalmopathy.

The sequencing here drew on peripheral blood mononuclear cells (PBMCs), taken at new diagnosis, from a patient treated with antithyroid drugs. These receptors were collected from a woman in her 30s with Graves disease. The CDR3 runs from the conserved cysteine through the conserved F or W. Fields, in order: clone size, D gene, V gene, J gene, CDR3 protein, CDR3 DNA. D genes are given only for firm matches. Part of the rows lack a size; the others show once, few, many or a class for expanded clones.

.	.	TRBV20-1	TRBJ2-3	CSARLVGVTDTQYF	TGCAGTGCTAGACTAGTCGGCGTCACAGATACGCAGTATTTT
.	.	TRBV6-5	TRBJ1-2	CASSYSKDSTYTF	TGTGCCAGCAGTTACTCGAAAGACAGCACCTACACCTTC
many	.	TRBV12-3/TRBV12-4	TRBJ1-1	CASNPGGGWVTEAFF	TGTGCCAGCAACCCGGGGGGGGGATGGGTCACTGAAGCTTTCTTT
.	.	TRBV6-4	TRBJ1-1	CTSSFSPGTEAFF	TGTACCAGCAGTTTTTCCCCCGGCACTGAAGCTTTCTTT
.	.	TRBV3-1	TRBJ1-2	CASSPPVGYTF	TGTGCCAGCAGCCCCCCGGTCGGCTACACCTTC
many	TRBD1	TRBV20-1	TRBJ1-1	CSAVTGNSEAFF	TGCAGTGCTGTGACAGGGAATTCTGAAGCTTTCTTT
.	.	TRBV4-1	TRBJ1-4	CASSQVLGSNEKLFF	TGCGCCAGCAGCCAAGTTTTGGGATCTAATGAAAAACTGTTTTTT
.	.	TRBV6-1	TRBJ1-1	CASFRGGTTEAFF	TGTGCCAGCTTCCGGGGGGGAACCACTGAAGCTTTCTTT
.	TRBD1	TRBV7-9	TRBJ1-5	CASSSGDSSNQPQHF	TGTGCCAGCAGCTCGGGGGACAGCTCCAATCAGCCCCAGCATTTT
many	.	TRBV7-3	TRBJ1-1	CAKGAPGTEAFF	TGTGCCAAAGGGGCGCCGGGCACTGAAGCTTTCTTT
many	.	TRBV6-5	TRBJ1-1	CASSYGSTEAFF	TGTGCCAGCAGTTACGGTTCCACTGAAGCTTTCTTT
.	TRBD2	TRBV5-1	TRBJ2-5	CASSPRFGGETQYF	TGCGCCAGCAGCCCCAGATTCGGGGGGGAGACCCAGTACTTC
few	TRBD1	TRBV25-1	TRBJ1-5	CASSDSWTGLNQPQHF	TGTGCCAGCAGTGATTCCTGGACAGGCCTAAATCAGCCCCAGCATTTT
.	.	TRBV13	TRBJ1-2	CASSFGAYYGYTF	TGTGCCAGCAGCTTCGGTGCATACTATGGCTACACCTTC
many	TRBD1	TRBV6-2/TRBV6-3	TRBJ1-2	CASSSQGYGYTF	TGTGCCAGCAGCTCACAGGGGTATGGCTACACCTTC
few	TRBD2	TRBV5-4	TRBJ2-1	CASSLAGGLGEQFF	TGTGCCAGCAGCTTAGCGGGGGGGCTTGGTGAGCAGTTCTTC
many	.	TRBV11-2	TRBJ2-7	CASSLEALSYEQYF	TGTGCCAGCAGCTTAGAGGCTCTCTCCTACGAGCAGTACTTC
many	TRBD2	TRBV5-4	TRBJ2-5	CASKPGGGAGETQYF	TGTGCCAGCAAACCTGGCGGGGGGGCCGGAGAGACCCAGTACTTC
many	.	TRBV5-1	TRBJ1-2	CASSLTGSLNYGYTF	TGCGCCAGCAGCTTGACGGGCTCCCTGAACTATGGCTACACCTTC
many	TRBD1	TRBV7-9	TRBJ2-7	CASSLFIGTDVIRQYF	TGTGCCAGCAGCTTATTCATCGGGACAGATGTGATTCGGCAGTACTTC
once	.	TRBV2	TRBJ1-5	CASAPRAIKRVSNQPQHF	TGTGCCAGCGCCCCTCGGGCCATAAAAAGGGTTAGCAATCAGCCCCAGCATTTT
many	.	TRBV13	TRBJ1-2	CASSLGGRRHYGYTF	TGTGCCAGCAGCCTAGGGGGGCGCAGGCACTATGGCTACACCTTC
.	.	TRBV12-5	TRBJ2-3	CASGLDSYTQYF	TGTGCTAGTGGTTTGGACAGTTATACGCAGTATTTT
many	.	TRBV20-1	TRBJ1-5	CNARGGQGGNQPQHF	TGCAATGCTAGAGGGGGGCAAGGGGGCAATCAGCCCCAGCATTTT
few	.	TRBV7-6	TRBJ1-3	CASSRLTYHSGNTIYF	TGTGCCAGCAGCAGACTTACATATCACTCTGGAAACACCATATATTTT
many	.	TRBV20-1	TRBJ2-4	CSARARDDFGRAKNIQYF	TGCAGTGCTAGAGCCAGGGATGATTTCGGTCGGGCCAAAAACATTCAGTACTTC
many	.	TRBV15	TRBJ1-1	CATSRDFSSTEAFF	TGTGCCACCAGCAGAGATTTCAGTTCGACTGAAGCTTTCTTT
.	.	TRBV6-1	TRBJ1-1	CASSEGPGDTEAFF	TGTGCCAGCAGTGAAGGACCCGGGGACACTGAAGCTTTCTTT
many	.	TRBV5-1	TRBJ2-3	CASSLVGPVTDTQYF	TGCGCCAGCAGCTTGGTCGGGCCCGTCACAGATACGCAGTATTTT
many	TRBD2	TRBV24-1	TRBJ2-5	CATSEGTSGGETQYF	TGTGCCACCAGTGAAGGGACGTCGGGGGGTGAGACCCAGTACTTC
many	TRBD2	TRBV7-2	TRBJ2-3	CASSLGHGGTDTQYF	TGTGCCAGCAGCTTAGGGCACGGGGGGACAGATACGCAGTATTTT
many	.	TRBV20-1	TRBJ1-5	CSARDNRGQPQHF	TGCAGTGCACGGGACAACCGCGGCCAGCCCCAGCATTTT
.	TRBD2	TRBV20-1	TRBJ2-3	CSARLAGVLHTQYF	TGCAGTGCCCGACTAGCGGGAGTCTTACATACGCAGTATTTT
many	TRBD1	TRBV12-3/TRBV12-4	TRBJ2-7	CASSLGGQGEYEQYF	TGTGCCAGCAGTTTAGGGGGACAGGGAGAGTACGAGCAGTACTTC
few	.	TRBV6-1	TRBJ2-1	CASRGVSYNEQFF	TGTGCCAGCAGGGGGGTCTCCTACAATGAGCAGTTCTTC
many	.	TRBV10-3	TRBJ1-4	CAISEGGTNEKLFF	TGTGCCATCAGTGAGGGTGGAACTAATGAAAAACTGTTTTTT
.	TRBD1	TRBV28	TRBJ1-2	CASSTSGQGFSYGYTF	TGTGCCAGCAGTACCTCGGGACAGGGCTTTAGCTATGGCTACACCTTC
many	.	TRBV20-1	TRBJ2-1	CSGKQGLYNEQFF	TGCAGTGGTAAGCAGGGGCTCTACAATGAGCAGTTCTTC
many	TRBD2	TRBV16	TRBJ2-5	CASSQLTSSETQYF	TGTGCCAGCAGCCAACTGACTAGCTCCGAGACCCAGTACTTC
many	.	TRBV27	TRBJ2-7	CAVALGGSYEQYF	TGTGCCGTGGCCCTCGGGGGCTCCTACGAGCAGTACTTC
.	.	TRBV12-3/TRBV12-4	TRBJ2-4	CASTLWGDSLAKNIQYF	TGTGCCAGCACCCTCTGGGGGGACAGTCTAGCCAAAAACATTCAGTACTTC
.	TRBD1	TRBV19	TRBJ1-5	CASRDRLHQPQHF	TGTGCCAGTAGGGACAGGTTACATCAGCCCCAGCATTTT
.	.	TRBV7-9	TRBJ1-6	CASSFKGQFSPLHF	TGTGCCAGCAGCTTCAAGGGGCAGTTCTCACCCCTCCACTTT
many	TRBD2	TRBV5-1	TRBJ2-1	CASSLAGGGYNEQFF	TGCGCCAGCAGCTTGGCGGGGGGAGGTTACAATGAGCAGTTCTTC
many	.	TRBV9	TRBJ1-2	CASSLTGPYGYTF	TGTGCCAGCAGCTTAACAGGGCCCTATGGCTACACCTTC
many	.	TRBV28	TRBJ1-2	CASSTGLGYGYTF	TGTGCCAGCAGCACAGGATTAGGCTATGGCTACACCTTC
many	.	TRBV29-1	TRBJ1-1	CSDMDSRAFF	TGCAGCGACATGGACAGTCGAGCTTTCTTT
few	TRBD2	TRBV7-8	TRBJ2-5	CASSLGGVAGHQETQYF	TGTGCCAGCAGCCTGGGGGGGGTAGCGGGGCATCAAGAGACCCAGTACTTC
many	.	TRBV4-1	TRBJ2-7	CASSQDQTGNEQYF	TGCGCCAGCAGCCAAGATCAAACGGGGAACGAGCAGTACTTC
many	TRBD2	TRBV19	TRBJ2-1	CASRHRGGRNNNEQFF	TGTGCCAGCAGACACCGGGGAGGGAGGAACAACAATGAGCAGTTCTTC
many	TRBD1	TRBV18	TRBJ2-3	CASSPGQGVPDTQYF	TGTGCCAGCTCACCCGGACAGGGAGTGCCAGATACGCAGTATTTT
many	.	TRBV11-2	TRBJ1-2	CASSLDPTGGYGYTF	TGTGCCAGCAGCTTAGATCCCACAGGCGGCTATGGCTACACCTTC
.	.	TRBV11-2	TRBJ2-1	CASSFSFSGTRPDNEQFF	TGTGCCAGCAGCTTTAGTTTCTCCGGGACACGGCCGGACAATGAGCAGTTCTTC